These 22 T cell receptor beta chains originate from one sample sequenced in a study of blood T cell repertoires in COVID-19. Libraries were prepared by immunoSEQ multiplex PCR; TCRdb keeps only in-frame clonotypes and omits some of them. This table has about 170,000 clones, approximately 86% appearing once. Material: peripheral blood. These receptors were obtained from a woman of 80 years or more with COVID-19, enrolled during active disease.

This clone was seen a few times. The CDR3 nucleotides read TGTGCCAGTAGCCCCCAGGGAATAGGGCAAGAGACCCAGTACTTC. Protein: CASSPQGIGQETQYF. The chain recombines TRBV19 with TRBJ2-5; tentative D call: TRBD1 (5 bases). The ends were cut back, 6 bases at V and 2 bases at J, with 16 bases in the middle. CDR3 length: 15 residues. Germline CDR1 is LNHDA and CDR2 is SQIVND (reference sequence).

V is TRBV4-1 and J is TRBJ2-1; 14 bases match TRBD2. Germline V lookup: CDR1 MGHRA, CDR2 YSYEKL. The CDR3 totals 16 residues. V trimming: 4 bases; J trimming: 9 bases; junction bases outside the gene matches: 8. The CDR3 loop is CASSLEGLAGVGEQFF. Written as DNA, the CDR3 is TGCGCCAGCAGCCTGGAGGGACTAGCGGGGGTGGGTGAGCAGTTCTTC.

This sequence joins TRBV13 and TRBJ2-1, with 7 bases fitting TRBD2. V dropped 5 bases and J dropped 4; count of bases not matched to a gene: 5. Germline values: CDR1 PRHDT, CDR2 FYEKMQ (reference sequence). CDR3 length: 14 amino acids. CDR3 bases: TGTGCCAGCAGCATCCGGGAGGCTTACAATGAGCAGTTCTTC. Translation: CASSIREAYNEQFF.

V gene TRBV7-2 combines with J gene TRBJ2-7; TRBD1 might be the D (5 bases). CDR1 is SGHTA, CDR2 FQGNSA, per germline. With 4 bases removed from V and 5 bases from J, the gap between germline ends came to 15 bases. The CDR3 runs to 14 residues. CDR3 nucleotide sequence: TGTGCCAGCAGCTACGGACACGGGTTCGACGAGCAGTACTTC. Its translation is CASSYGHGFDEQYF.

This clone was found once. This sequence joins TRBV11-2 and TRBJ1-6; D possibly corresponds to TRBD1 (5 bases). V lost 5 bases, J lost 12 bases, and 14 bases lay in between. CDR3 size: 13 residues. CDR1 is SGHAT and CDR2 is FQNNGV in the germline V gene. Written as DNA, the CDR3 is TGTGCCAGCAGCGGCAGGGATTGGGAACCCCTCCACTTT. It is translated as CASSGRDWEPLHF. The entire variable domain, with the rest obtained from reference TRBV11-2 and TRBJ1-6, is as follows: EAGVAQSPRYKIIEKRQSVAFWCNPISGHATLYWYQQILGQGPKLLIQFQNNGVVDDSQLPKDRFSAERLKGVDSTLKIQPAKLEDSAVYLCASSGRDWEPLHFGNGTRLTVT.

The chain uses TRBV10-3 and TRBJ2-7; TRBD1 is a possible D gene (6 bases). The germline V gene has CDR1 ENHRY and CDR2 SYGVKD. This CDR3 is built from 15 residues. Trimming took off 7 bases at V and 2 bases at J, with 18 bases between the two ends. This chain's CDR3 is CAIIVQGATTYEQYF. The CDR3 DNA reads TGTGCCATCATCGTACAGGGTGCTACGACCTACGAGCAGTACTTC.

This clone was detected a few times. The rearrangement uses TRBV4-2 and TRBJ1-6, with D tentatively TRBD1 (5 bases). The germline V and J ends were trimmed by 4 bases and 10 bases, with 23 bases remaining between them. CDR1 LGHNA and CDR2 YNFKEQ come from the germline V gene. The CDR3 sequence is 17 residues long. The chain's CDR3 is CASSRVDGAQRGSPLHF. In DNA form, the CDR3 reads TGTGCCAGCAGCCGAGTAGACGGCGCTCAAAGGGGATCACCCCTCCACTTT.

V gene TRBV5-1 combines with J gene TRBJ2-3, with TRBD2 as a possible D gene (5 bases). The CDR3 sequence is 16 residues long. Between the trimmed V and J ends, which lost 2 bases and 2 bases, there was a span of 15 bases. CDR1 and CDR2 (germline): SGHRS, YFSETQ. The CDR3 is CASSFIARLATDTQYF. The CDR3 DNA follows: TGCGCCAGCAGCTTCATCGCGCGGCTAGCCACAGATACGCAGTATTTT.

The rearrangement uses TRBV5-1 and TRBJ2-1; D is ambiguous. This CDR3 has 15 amino acids. V was shortened by 0 bases and J by 4 bases, with 11 bases between the two germline ends. Germline CDR1 reads SGHRS; CDR2 reads YFSETQ. The CDR3 DNA reads TGCGCCAGCAGCTTGGCCTTGGCTGGTTACAATGAGCAGTTCTTC. This codes for CASSLALAGYNEQFF.

The rearrangement joins TRBV27 to TRBJ2-2; TRBD2 agrees at 10 bases. CDR1 and CDR2 from the germline V gene are MNHEY and SMNVEV (reference sequence). V lost 7 bases, J lost 2 bases, and 7 bases stayed unmatched. This CDR3 is 16 amino acids long. CDR3 nucleotide sequence: TGTGCCAGCAAAAGAGGACTAGCGGTTAACACCGGGGAGCTGTTTTTT. It codes for CASKRGLAVNTGELFF.

This rearrangement joins TRBV19 to TRBJ2-2; 11 nucleotides line up with TRBD2. V lost 6 bases to trimming and J lost 4 bases; unmatched junction nucleotides: 7. Germline-derived CDR1 and CDR2 are LNHDA and SQIVND (reference sequence). CDR3 length equals 16 residues. The CDR3 DNA sequence: TGTGCCAGTAGAGACGGGACTAGCGGTCTCACCGGGGAGCTGTTTTTT. Translating gives CASRDGTSGLTGELFF.

The gene calls are TRBV3-1 (or the pseudogene TRBV3-2) and TRBJ1-1; D possibly corresponds to TRBD1 (5 bases). CDR1 and CDR2 (germline): LGHDT, YNNKEL (reference sequence). Between the trimmed V and J ends, which lost 3 bases and 6 bases, there was a span of 8 bases. CDR3 length: 12 amino acids. The CDR3 region has the DNA TGTGCCAGCAGCCAGGGGGGGGCTGAAGCTTTCTTT. Translated: CASSQGGAEAFF.

This sequence joins TRBV6-2 or TRBV6-3 and TRBJ2-2, with 11 bases lining up with TRBD1. Looked up from germline, CDR1 is MNHEY and CDR2 is SVGEGT. The CDR3 has 16 amino acids. V dropped 1 base and J dropped 5; count of bases not matched to a gene: 3. The CDR3 region has the DNA TGTGCCAGCAGTTACTTTGGGACAGGGGGAACCGGGGAGCTGTTTTTT. This codes for CASSYFGTGGTGELFF.

The rearrangement uses TRBV15 and TRBJ1-4; no definite D call. Germline assignment: CDR1 LNHNV and CDR2 YYDKDF (reference sequence). The ends were cut back, 7 bases at V and 0 bases at J, with 6 bases in the middle. CDR3 length: 13 amino acids. CDR3 sequence (DNA): TGTGCCACCAAAACAACAACTAATGAAAAACTGTTTTTT. It specifies CATKTTTNEKLFF.

The J gene is TRBJ2-7, the V gene TRBV12-3 or TRBV12-4; D remains unclear. CDR3 length: 13 residues. V shed 1 base and J shed 1 base, with 5 bases lying between them. The CDR3 sequence: CASSLGTSYEQYF. Written as DNA, the CDR3 is TGTGCCAGCAGTTTAGGTACATCCTACGAGCAGTACTTC.

This clone was counted a few times. This chain uses TRBV7-2 with TRBJ1-1, with a tentative D call TRBD1 (6 bases). The V and J ends lost 1 base and 3 bases respectively, with 6 bases between them. Looked up from germline, CDR1 is SGHTA and CDR2 is FQGNSA. The CDR3 is made up of 13 amino acids. The CDR3 nucleotides read TGTGCCAGCAGCTTAGACAGGGACACTGAAGCTTTCTTT. This translates into CASSLDRDTEAFF.

The rearrangement links TRBV5-8 to TRBJ2-7; tentative D call: TRBD1 (5 bases). The germline CDR1 and CDR2 sequences are SGHTS and YDEGEE. This CDR3 has 12 amino acids. V was clipped by 4 bases and J by 4 bases, with 9 bases between them. The CDR3 DNA reads TGTGCCAGCAGCCGACAGCATTACGAGCAGTACTTC. Its translation: CASSRQHYEQYF. Supplemented by reference TRBV5-8 and TRBJ2-7, the full variable domain reads EAGVTQSPTHLIKTRGQQATLRCSPISGHTSVYWYQQALGLGLQFLLWYDEGEERNRGNFPPRFSGRQFPNYSSELNVNALELEDSALYLCASSRQHYEQYFGPGTRLTVT.

This clone was counted a single time. The chain joins TRBV11-2 to TRBJ1-1; a possible D gene is TRBD1 (5 bases). V was pared by 2 bases and J by 1 base, with 8 bases between. Looked up from germline, CDR1 is SGHAT and CDR2 is FQNNGV. This CDR3 region has 14 residues. In DNA, the CDR3 is TGTGCCAGCAGCTTAACCCAGGGGAACACTGAAGCTTTCTTT. Translation gives CASSLTQGNTEAFF.

This clone showed up just once. The chain joins TRBV19 to TRBJ1-2, with 9 bases matching TRBD1. Per the germline V gene, CDR1 is LNHDA and CDR2 is SQIVND (reference sequence). Losses at the gene ends were 0 bases for V and 8 bases for J; bases not matched to a gene: 7. The length of the CDR3 is 15 residues. CDR3 loop: CASSIDWRTGDGYTF. The CDR3 nucleotides are TGTGCCAGTAGTATAGATTGGAGGACAGGGGACGGCTACACCTTC. Full variable domain (outside the CDR3, taken from reference TRBV19 and TRBJ1-2): DGGITQSPKYLFRKEGQNVTLSCEQNLNHDAMYWYRQDPGQGLRLIYYSQIVNDFQKGDIAEGYSVSREKKESFPLTVTSAQKNPTAFYLCASSIDWRTGDGYTFGSGTRLTVV.

The CDR3 loop reads CASSLTAGVRYEQYF. The DNA of the CDR3 is TGTGCCAGCAGCCTGACTGCGGGAGTAAGGTACGAGCAGTACTTC. The chain recombines TRBV5-6 with TRBJ2-7; 7 bases match TRBD2. V was pared by 4 bases and J by 4 bases, with 11 bases of the junction left unmatched. This CDR3 is 15 amino acids long. The germline CDR1 and CDR2 sequences are SGHDT and YYEEEE.

This chain uses TRBV11-2 with TRBJ2-7, with TRBD1 as a possible D gene (5 bases). There are 15 residues in the CDR3. Germline CDR1 is SGHAT and CDR2 is FQNNGV. V dropped 4 bases and J dropped 2 bases, with 15 bases sitting between them. The DNA for the CDR3 is TGTGCCAGCAGCTCAATAGGGGCGATCACCTACGAGCAGTACTTC. Its translation is CASSSIGAITYEQYF. The full variable domain, rest sourced from reference TRBV11-2 and TRBJ2-7, is EAGVAQSPRYKIIEKRQSVAFWCNPISGHATLYWYQQILGQGPKLLIQFQNNGVVDDSQLPKDRFSAERLKGVDSTLKIQPAKLEDSAVYLCASSSIGAITYEQYFGPGTRLTVT.

This clone was counted a single time. CDR3: CASSLTGQGETQYF. CDR3 bases: TGCGCCAGCAGCTTAACAGGTCAAGGGGAGACCCAGTACTTC. V gene TRBV5-1 combines with J gene TRBJ2-5; D is possibly TRBD1 (5 bases). Trimming removed 2 bases at V and 5 bases at J, with 13 bases between. The germline CDR1 and CDR2 sequences are SGHRS and YFSETQ. The CDR3 has 14 amino acids.